A single sample gave rise to the 28 T cell receptor beta chains below, sequenced in a study of T-cell reconstitution after alpha-beta-depleted transplantation in children. It was with unique molecular identifiers that the TCRbeta library was prepared. TCRdb re-called the PCR reads with MiXCR, one entry per CDR3 protein. The profile shows under 300,000 distinct CDR3 sequences, 11% of them singletons. The sample in question was peripheral blood, obtained 180 days after TCRalphabeta/CD19-depleted stem cell transplant. The receptors here all came from a male patient aged 2 to 9 who had a stem cell transplant for chronic granulomatous disease, so the T cells may come from the graft donor.

As for this clonotype: An end of the junction differs from the germline gene, which may be a read error. This sequence joins TRBV19 and TRBJ2-7, with a possible D match to TRBD1 (6 bases). This CDR3 is built from 14 residues. In germline, CDR1 is LNHDA, CDR2 SQIVND (reference sequence). This CDR3 is CATKGQGESYEQYF. The CDR3 DNA is TGCGCCACGAAGGGACAAGGGGAGTCCTACGAGCAGTACTTC.

The table lists this clonotype with many counts. The chain carries TRBV12-3 or TRBV12-4 and TRBJ1-5; D may be TRBD1 (6 bases). This CDR3 contains 14 residues. V was clipped by 6 bases and J by 1 base, with 10 bases between them. CDR3: CASRNGQSNQPQHF. CDR3 sequence (DNA): TGTGCCAGCAGGAACGGACAGAGCAATCAGCCCCAGCATTTT.

This clonotype occurred many times. The V call is TRBV29-1, the J call TRBJ2-7; 14 nucleotides align to TRBD2. V shed 5 bases and J 4 bases; nucleotides not matched to a gene: 4. This CDR3 spans 14 amino acids. CDR1 and CDR2 from the germline V gene are SQVTM and ANQGSEA. CDR3 amino acids: CSVQGLAGVYEQYF. CDR3 sequence (DNA): TGCAGCGTTCAGGGACTAGCGGGAGTTTACGAGCAGTACTTC.

This clonotype was seen many times. The chain employs TRBV18 and TRBJ2-5; D is unresolved. Per germline, CDR1 KGHSH and CDR2 LQKENI. The CDR3 spans 12 residues. V gave up 1 base and J gave up 3 bases, with 3 bases separating them. CDR3 protein: CASSPREETQYF. The CDR3 bases are TGTGCCAGCTCACCACGAGAAGAGACCCAGTACTTC.

This clonotype was picked up many times. The CDR3 is CASSQDLFGPTGPNSPLHF. The CDR3 coding sequence is TGCGCCAGCAGCCAAGATCTGTTCGGACCGACGGGACCAAATTCACCCCTCCACTTT. The gene calls are TRBV4-3 and TRBJ1-6; TRBD1 is a possible D gene (5 bases). The germline V gene encodes CDR1 LGHNA and CDR2 YSLEER. The CDR3 is 19 residues long. Trimming cost V 0 bases and J 7 bases, with 22 bases left between them.

This clonotype was seen many times. The rearrangement uses TRBV7-6 and TRBJ2-7, with D possibly called TRBD1 or TRBD2 (5 bases each). Germline values: CDR1 SGHVS, CDR2 FNYEAQ. The CDR3 extends over 15 amino acids. The germline V and J ends were trimmed by 1 base and 6 bases, with 16 bases remaining between them. The CDR3 reads CASSLGPSDGGEQYF. The CDR3 DNA is TGTGCCAGCAGCTTAGGTCCATCGGATGGGGGCGAGCAGTACTTC.

This clonotype was counted ten times or more. This chain connects TRBV7-9 to TRBJ2-1, with 13 bases identical to TRBD2. The length of the CDR3 is 17 residues. Germline V gene lookup returns CDR1 SEHNR and CDR2 FQNEAQ (reference sequence). V was pared by 5 bases and J by 0 bases, with 4 bases of the junction left unmatched. CDR3 sequence (DNA): TGTGCCAGCAGCCCCCGGACTAGCGGGAGCTCCTACAATGAGCAGTTCTTC. Protein sequence: CASSPRTSGSSYNEQFF.

This clonotype appeared many times. The chain carries TRBV29-1 and TRBJ2-1; D might be TRBD1 or TRBD2, each matching 5 bases. The CDR3 spans 14 residues. The V gene's germline CDR1 is SQVTM and CDR2 ANQGSEA. Trimming shortened V by 1 base and J by 6 bases, and 13 bases separated the two germline ends. The CDR3 DNA is TGCAGCGTTGAAGGTTGGGGACCCCGCAATGAGCAGTTCTTC. Protein sequence: CSVEGWGPRNEQFF.

V is TRBV19 and J is TRBJ2-2; no firm D call. This CDR3 is 15 amino acids long. Germline-derived CDR1 and CDR2 are LNHDA and SQIVND (reference sequence). V shed 7 bases and J shed 4 bases, with 16 bases lying between them. In nucleotides, the CDR3 is TGTGCCAGTACCGCTCCTACCAAAGGCACCGGGGAGCTGTTTTTT. Residues: CASTAPTKGTGELFF.

This clonotype appeared many times. The V gene is TRBV6-2 or TRBV6-3, the J gene TRBJ2-3; a possible D gene is TRBD2 (5 bases). The ends were cut back, 2 bases at V and 2 bases at J, with 11 bases in the middle. The CDR3 contains 15 residues. The germline V gene encodes CDR1 MNHEY and CDR2 SVGEGT. CDR3 residues: CASSYRSGPTDTQYF. CDR3 DNA sequence: TGTGCCAGCAGTTACCGAAGCGGACCCACAGATACGCAGTATTTT.

This clonotype came up many times. V usage is TRBV9 and J usage is TRBJ2-7; 8 nucleotides match TRBD1. The CDR3 runs 14 residues. Losses at the gene ends were 3 bases for V and 6 bases for J; bases not matched to a gene: 8. CDR1 and CDR2 (germline): SGDLS, YYNGEE. The CDR3 sequence is CASSARTGTSEQYF. The CDR3 coding sequence is TGTGCCAGCAGCGCCAGGACAGGGACCTCCGAGCAGTACTTC.

Ten or more counts support this clonotype. The chain joins TRBV7-9 to TRBJ2-7, with a possible D match to TRBD1 (6 bases). The germline CDR1 and CDR2 sequences are SEHNR and FQNEAQ (reference sequence). The CDR3 runs to 15 residues. Trimming took off 6 bases at V and 2 bases at J, with 17 bases between the two ends. CDR3 sequence: CASRPDRNPTYEQYF. The CDR3 nucleotides read TGTGCCAGCAGACCCGACAGGAACCCTACCTACGAGCAGTACTTC.

The chain combines TRBV30 with TRBJ2-3; D gene uncertain. Germline V gene sequence: CDR1 GTSNPN, CDR2 SVGIG (reference sequence). The CDR3 runs to 14 residues. V was shortened by 2 bases and J by 0 bases, with 9 bases between the two germline ends. The CDR3 spells CAWSKGRSTDTQYF. The CDR3 coding sequence is TGTGCCTGGAGTAAGGGCCGAAGCACAGATACGCAGTATTTT.

In its sample, this clonotype was seen many times. The chain carries TRBV3-1 and TRBJ2-6; maybe TRBD2 (6 bases). CDR1 and CDR2 (germline): LGHDT, YNNKEL (reference sequence). The CDR3 length is 16 residues. The V end lost 4 bases, the J end lost 0 bases, and 10 bases lay between the germline ends. DNA of the CDR3: TGTGCCAGCAGCCCTCCGGGGGACTCTGGGGCCAACGTCCTGACTTTC. Residues: CASSPPGDSGANVLTF. Full variable domain (remainder filled in from reference TRBV3-1 and TRBJ2-6): DTAVSQTPKYLVTQMGNDKSIKCEQNLGHDTMYWYKQDSKKFLKIMFSYNNKELIINETVPNRFSPKSPDKAHLNLHINSLELGDSAVYFCASSPPGDSGANVLTFGAGSRLTVL.

The table lists this clonotype with many counts. For the CDR3, the DNA is TGCGCCAGCAGCCAAGGCGGGGGGCAGGGTAATTCACCCCTCCACTTT. Protein: CASSQGGGQGNSPLHF. The gene calls are TRBV4-3 and TRBJ1-6; D perhaps matches TRBD1 (6 bases). Germline lookup yields CDR1 LGHNA and CDR2 YSLEER. V was shortened by 1 base and J by 6 bases, with 13 bases between the two germline ends. The CDR3 length is 16 residues.

The table lists this clonotype with a few counts. The CDR3 DNA is TGTGCCAGCTGGTGGACAGGGGCCCGCTATGGCTACACCTTC. It is translated as CASWWTGARYGYTF. V usage is TRBV12-3 or TRBV12-4 and J usage is TRBJ1-2, with TRBD1 matching over 9 bases. Trimming removed 8 bases from V and 4 bases from J; junction bases left unmatched: 8. The CDR3 is 14 amino acids.

On this clonotype: Since a much larger clone is just one base distant, this may be a read error. The chain carries TRBV3-1 and TRBJ1-5; no clear D gene. The CDR3 spans 18 residues. Trimming shortened V by 4 bases and J by 3 bases, and 22 bases separated the two germline ends. From germline, CDR1 is LGHDT and CDR2 YNNKEL (reference sequence). In DNA form, the CDR3 reads TGTGCCAGCAGCCCCGTTTTTTTGGGGATGGACGACAATCAGCCCCAGCATTTT. It translates to CASSPVFLGMDDNQPQHF.

This clonotype was seen repeatedly, ten times or more. V and J are TRBV12-3 or TRBV12-4 and TRBJ1-5; D uncertain. The CDR3 consists of 13 residues. Trimming pared 2 bases from V and 9 bases from J, leaving 11 bases between. The CDR3 here is CASSLLSGRPQHF. The CDR3 DNA is TGTGCCAGCAGTTTATTGTCTGGGAGGCCCCAGCATTTT.

The gene calls are TRBV12-3 or TRBV12-4 and TRBJ2-7, with D unresolved. Trimming stripped 7 bases from V and 3 bases from J, with 19 bases between. The CDR3 is 15 amino acids. The chain's CDR3 is CASTSITSTNYEQYF. Written as DNA, the CDR3 is TGTGCCAGCACCTCTATAACCAGTACCAACTACGAGCAGTACTTC.

Ten or more counts support this clonotype. This rearrangement joins TRBV15 to TRBJ2-4; 7 nucleotides line up with TRBD1. V gave up 2 bases and J gave up 1 base; unmatched junction bases: 8. Germline CDR1 reads LNHNV; CDR2 reads YYDKDF (reference sequence). This CDR3 has 17 residues. The CDR3 DNA reads TGTGCCACCAGCAGAAGCCGGGACAGCAGTGCCAAAAACATTCAGTACTTC. As protein: CATSRSRDSSAKNIQYF.

This clonotype was recorded many times. The chain combines TRBV9 with TRBJ2-2, with 7 nucleotides matching TRBD2. The germline CDR1 and CDR2 sequences are SGDLS and YYNGEE. Trimming cost V 0 bases and J 4 bases; bases outside gene matches: 3. The CDR3 has 15 residues. The CDR3 bases are TGTGCCAGCAGCGTAGCGGGAGGTTCCACCGGGGAGCTGTTTTTT. This sequence encodes CASSVAGGSTGELFF.

This clonotype was seen many times. The junction departs from the called germline gene at one end, perhaps through a read error. The chain combines TRBV5-1 with TRBJ2-5; TRBD2 matches 7 bases. CDR1 and CDR2 (germline): SGHRS, YFSETQ. This CDR3 is built from 14 residues. The CDR3 loop reads CASSLGGVQETQYF. The CDR3 region has the DNA TGTGCCAGCAGCTTGGGGGGGGTCCAAGAGACCCAGTACTTC.

This clonotype showed up just once. This could be a read error, since a much larger clone is one nucleotide away. As the CDR3 is not closed by the conserved phenylalanine or tryptophan, this likely results from a read error. V and J are TRBV28 and TRBJ2-7; D may be TRBD1 (5 bases). Germline loops: CDR1 MDHEN, CDR2 SYDVKM. The CDR3 is made up of 13 amino acids. CDR3 in amino acids: CASSPPGHYGQYS. The CDR3 coding sequence is TGTGCCAGCAGTCCGCCTGGACACTACGGGCAGTACTCC.

This clonotype was recorded many times. The rearrangement joins TRBV7-3 to TRBJ2-2; 11 bases are a match to TRBD2. The V gene's germline CDR1 is SGHTA and CDR2 FQGTGA. CDR3 length equals 18 residues. V was pared by 4 bases and J by 0 bases, with 7 bases of the junction left unmatched. The CDR3: CASSSQLAGVSNTGELFF. The DNA of the CDR3 is TGTGCCAGCAGCTCCCAACTAGCGGGAGTATCGAACACCGGGGAGCTGTTTTTT.

This clonotype was observed many times. The chain couples TRBV12-5 to TRBJ2-1; 12 bases line up with TRBD2. This CDR3 comprises 16 residues. V shed 3 bases, J shed 8 bases, and the junction held 8 bases outside the gene matches. Germline V gene lookup returns CDR1 LGHNT and CDR2 FRNRAP. The CDR3 is CASGFTLAGGPYEQFF. The CDR3, as DNA: TGTGCTAGTGGTTTTACCCTAGCGGGGGGGCCCTATGAGCAGTTCTTC. Combining the CDR3 with reference TRBV12-5 and TRBJ2-1 gives the whole variable domain DARVTQTPRHKVTEMGQEVTMRCQPILGHNTVFWYRQTMMQGLELLAYFRNRAPLDDSGMPKDRFSAEMPDATLATLKIQPSEPRDSAVYFCASGFTLAGGPYEQFFGPGTRLTVL.

This clonotype appeared many times. The chain uses TRBV7-2 and TRBJ2-1, with 10 positions matching TRBD1. Germline-derived CDR1 and CDR2 are SGHTA and FQGNSA. The CDR3 is made up of 16 amino acids. With V trimmed by 4 bases and J by 9 bases, 12 bases remained unmatched. CDR3 DNA sequence: TGTGCCAGCAGCTGGATCGGGACAGGGGATCGCGGTGAGCAGTTCTTC. Amino acid sequence: CASSWIGTGDRGEQFF.

Many counts were recorded for this clonotype. The gene calls are TRBV4-1 and TRBJ1-6; possibly TRBD1 for D (6 bases). Trimming shortened V by 3 bases and J by 8 bases, and 8 bases separated the two germline ends. This CDR3 has 13 residues. CDR1 is MGHRA and CDR2 is YSYEKL in the germline V gene. The CDR3 is CASSQNRDSPLHF. DNA for the CDR3: TGCGCCAGCAGCCAGAACAGGGATTCACCCCTCCACTTT.

This clonotype was detected many times. The chain is built from TRBV4-1 and TRBJ2-1; 7 nucleotides align to TRBD2. The ends lost 8 bases at V and 0 bases at J; junction bases unmatched: 10. Germline assignment: CDR1 MGHRA and CDR2 YSYEKL. The CDR3 consists of 16 residues. The CDR3 DNA reads as TGCGCCAGCTCCCCTTTAGGCGGGAGCTCCTACAATGAGCAGTTCTTC. The encoded protein is CASSPLGGSSYNEQFF.